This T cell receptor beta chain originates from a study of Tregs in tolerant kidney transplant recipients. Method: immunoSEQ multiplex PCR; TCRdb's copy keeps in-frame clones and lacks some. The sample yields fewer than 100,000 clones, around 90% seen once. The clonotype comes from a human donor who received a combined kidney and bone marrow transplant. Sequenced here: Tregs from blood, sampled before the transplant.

The DNA of the CDR3 is TGTGCCAGCAGCCCGACTAGCGGGGTGGAGACCCAGTACTTC. It is translated as CASSPTSGVETQYF. J is TRBJ2-5 and V is TRBV25-1, with 11 positions matching TRBD2. The CDR3 is made up of 14 amino acids. J lost 5 bases, V lost 6 bases, and 5 bases had no gene match. CDR1 is MGHDK, CDR2 SYGVNS, per germline. Looking up the rest from reference TRBV25-1 and TRBJ2-5 gives the full variable domain: EADIYQTPRYLVIGTGKKITLECSQTMGHDKMYWYQQDPGMELHLIHYSYGVNSTEKGDLSSESTVSRIRTEHFPLTLESARPSHTSQYLCASSPTSGVETQYFGPGTRLLVL.